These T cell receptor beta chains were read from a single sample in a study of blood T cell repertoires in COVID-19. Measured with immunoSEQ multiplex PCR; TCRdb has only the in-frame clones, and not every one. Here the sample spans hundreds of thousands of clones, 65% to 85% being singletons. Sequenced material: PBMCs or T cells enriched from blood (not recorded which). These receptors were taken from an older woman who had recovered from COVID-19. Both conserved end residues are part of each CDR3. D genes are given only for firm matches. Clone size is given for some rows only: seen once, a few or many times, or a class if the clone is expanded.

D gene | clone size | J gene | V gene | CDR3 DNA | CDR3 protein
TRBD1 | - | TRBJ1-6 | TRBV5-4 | TGTGCCAGCAGCTGGAGGACAGGGCCCAATTCACCCCTCCACTTT | CASSWRTGPNSPLHF
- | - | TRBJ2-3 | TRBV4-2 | TGTGCCAGCAGCCCACCCCGAGACCGCGGGAGCACAGATACGCAGTATTTT | CASSPPRDRGSTDTQYF
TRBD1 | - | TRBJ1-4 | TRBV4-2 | TGTGCCAGCAGCCAACCGCCCAGTGGACAGGGGCTAAATTTT | CASSQPPSGQGLNF
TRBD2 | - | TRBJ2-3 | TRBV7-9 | TGTGCCAGCAGCACTAGCGGGAACACAGATACGCAGTATTTT | CASSTSGNTDTQYF
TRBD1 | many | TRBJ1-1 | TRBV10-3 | TGTGCCATCAGTGAGTCGGTAACAGGGGTGAACACTGAAGCTTTCTTT | CAISESVTGVNTEAFF
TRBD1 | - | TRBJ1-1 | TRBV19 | TGTGCCAGTGCACGGGACAGAAACACTGAAGCTTTCTTT | CASARDRNTEAFF
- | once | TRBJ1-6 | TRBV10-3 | TGTGCCATCAGCGATGCGGGGGGCAATTCACCCCTCCACTTT | CAISDAGGNSPLHF
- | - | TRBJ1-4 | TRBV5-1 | TGCGCCAGCAGCTTGGGAGCGCTTGCCTCTAATGAAAAACTGTTTTTT | CASSLGALASNEKLFF
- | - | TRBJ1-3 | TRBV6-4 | TGTGCCAGCAGTGACGGAGCTCCGGGAAACACCATATATTTT | CASSDGAPGNTIYF
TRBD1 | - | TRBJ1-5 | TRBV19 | TGTGCCAGTAGTATCTTACAGGGGGCACGGCCCCAGCATTTT | CASSILQGARPQHF
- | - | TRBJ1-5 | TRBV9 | TGTGCCAGCAGCGGAGGACAGCCGAGCAATCAGCCCCAGCATTTT | CASSGGQPSNQPQHF
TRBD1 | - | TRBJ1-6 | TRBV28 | TGTGCCAGCAGTCAGGGCGACAGGGGGCGATCACCCCTCCACTTT | CASSQGDRGRSPLHF
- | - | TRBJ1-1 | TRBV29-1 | TGCAGCGGCACAGAGAACACTGAAGCTTTCTTT | CSGTENTEAFF
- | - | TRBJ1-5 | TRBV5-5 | TGTGCCAGCAGCTTGTGGGCAGGGGAAGGCCAGCCCCAGCATTTT | CASSLWAGEGQPQHF
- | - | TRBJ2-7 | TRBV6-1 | TGTGCCAGCAGTGAAGGTTGGGCGGGACGTCTTTCCTACGAGCAGTACTTC | CASSEGWAGRLSYEQYF
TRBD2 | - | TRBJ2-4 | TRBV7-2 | TGTGCCAGCAGCCCTCGGGGGGGCAGCAAAAACATTCAGTACTTC | CASSPRGGSKNIQYF
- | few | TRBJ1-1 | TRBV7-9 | TGTGCCAGCAGGAACACACTAGCTGAAGCTTTCTTT | CASRNTLAEAFF
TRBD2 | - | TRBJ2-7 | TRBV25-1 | TGTGCCAGCAGTTCCCGAGCGGGAACTCCCTACGAGCAGTACTTC | CASSSRAGTPYEQYF
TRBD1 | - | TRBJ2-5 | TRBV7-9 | TGTGCCAGCAGCTCTACAGGGGAAGAGACCCAGTACTTC | CASSSTGEETQYF
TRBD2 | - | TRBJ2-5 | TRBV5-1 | TGCGCCAGCAGCTTGGAAACTAGCGGGACAGAGACCCAGTACTTC | CASSLETSGTETQYF
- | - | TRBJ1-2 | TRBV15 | TGTGCCACCAGCAGAGCTAGTGGGAACTATGGCTACACCTTC | CATSRASGNYGYTF
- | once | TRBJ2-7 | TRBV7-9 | TGTGCCAGCAGCTTGACTTCCTACGAGCAGTACTTC | CASSLTSYEQYF
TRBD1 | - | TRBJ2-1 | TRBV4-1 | TGCGCCAGCAGCCAATTACAGGGACAGGTCTACAATGAGCAGTTCTTC | CASSQLQGQVYNEQFF
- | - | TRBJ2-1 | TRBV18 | TGTGCCAGCTCACCGGAGAAAGCTAGCTCCTACAATGAGCAGTTCTTC | CASSPEKASSYNEQFF
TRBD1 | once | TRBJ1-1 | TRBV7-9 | TGTGCCAGCAGCCGACAGGGGCCGGGGGGTGAAGCTTTCTTT | CASSRQGPGGEAFF
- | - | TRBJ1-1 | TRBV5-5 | TGTGCCAGCAGCTTGGGGACACTGAACACTGAAGCTTTCTTT | CASSLGTLNTEAFF
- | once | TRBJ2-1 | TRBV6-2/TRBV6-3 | TGTGCCAGCAGTCTAGGAAGCTCCTACAATGAGCAGTTCTTC | CASSLGSSYNEQFF
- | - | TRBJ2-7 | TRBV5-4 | TGTGCCAGCAGCTCGGGAGAATACGAGCAGTACTTC | CASSSGEYEQYF
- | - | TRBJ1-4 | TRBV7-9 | TGTGCCAGCAGCTTAGTACCGCAGGGCGAAAAACTGTTTTTT | CASSLVPQGEKLFF
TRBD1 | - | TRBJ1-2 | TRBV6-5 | TGTGCCAGCAGTTACGAGACAGGGACAACTAACTATGGCTACACCTTC | CASSYETGTTNYGYTF
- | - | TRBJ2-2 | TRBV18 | TGTGCCAGCCGTGCAGCGAACACCGGGGAGCTGTTTTTT | CASRAANTGELFF
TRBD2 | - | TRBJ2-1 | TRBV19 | TGTGCCAGTAGTATATCTAGCGGGGGGTACAATGAGCAGTTCTTC | CASSISSGGYNEQFF
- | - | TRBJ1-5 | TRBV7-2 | TGTGCCAGCAGCCAATCGGAGGGTCAGCCCCAGCATTTT | CASSQSEGQPQHF
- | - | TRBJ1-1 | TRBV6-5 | TGTGCCAGCAGTTACACGCAGGGGCCGGGGAACACTGAAGCTTTCTTT | CASSYTQGPGNTEAFF
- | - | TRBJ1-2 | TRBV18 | TGTGCCAGCTCACCTTCGGGGGGTGGCTACACCTTC | CASSPSGGGYTF
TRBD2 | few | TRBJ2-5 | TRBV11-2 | TGTGCCAGCAGCTTTTCGGGGGGGGAAGAGACCCAGTACTTC | CASSFSGGEETQYF
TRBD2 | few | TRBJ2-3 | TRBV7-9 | TGTGCCAGCAGCTCGACTAGCGGATACACAGATACGCAGTATTTT | CASSSTSGYTDTQYF
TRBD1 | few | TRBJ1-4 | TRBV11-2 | TGTGCCAGCAGCTTAGAGGGACAGGGGTGGGAAAAACTGTTTTTT | CASSLEGQGWEKLFF
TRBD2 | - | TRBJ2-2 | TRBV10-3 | TGTGCCATCAGTGAACCCGGACTAGCGGGAGTCTCTAACACCGGGGAGCTGTTTTTT | CAISEPGLAGVSNTGELFF
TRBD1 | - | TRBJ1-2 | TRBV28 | TGTGCCAGCAGTTCCTCAGGGGGCGAGGACTATGGCTACACCTTC | CASSSSGGEDYGYTF
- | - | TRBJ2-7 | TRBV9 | TGTGCCAGCAGCGTACAGGGGGACTTCTACGAGCAGTACTTC | CASSVQGDFYEQYF
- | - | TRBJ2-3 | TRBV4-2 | TGTGCCAGCAGCCCCAAACAGCCTGGGGATACGCAGTATTTT | CASSPKQPGDTQYF
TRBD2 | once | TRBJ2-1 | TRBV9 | TGTGCCAGCAGCGTAGGGGACGTAGCGGGGGGGCCTTATGGCAATGAGCAGTTCTTC | CASSVGDVAGGPYGNEQFF
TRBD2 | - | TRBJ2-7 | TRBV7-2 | TGTGCCAGCAGAACCGGGACTAGCGGGAGTCCCTACGAGCAGTACTTC | CASRTGTSGSPYEQYF
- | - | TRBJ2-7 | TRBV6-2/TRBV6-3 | TGTGCCAGCAGTTACACCAGGGGAGAGAGAAAATACGAGCAGTACTTC | CASSYTRGERKYEQYF
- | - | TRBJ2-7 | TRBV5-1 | TGCGCCAGCAGCTTGATCCAGGACTACGAGCAGTACTTC | CASSLIQDYEQYF
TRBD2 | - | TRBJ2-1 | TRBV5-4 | TGTGCCAGCAGCTTGTTGAGCGGGGGTCACAATGAGCAGTTCTTC | CASSLLSGGHNEQFF
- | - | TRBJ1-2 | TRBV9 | TGTGCCAGCAGCGCGACCAACGGGGTATATGGCTACACCTTC | CASSATNGVYGYTF
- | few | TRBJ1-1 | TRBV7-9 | TGTGCCAGCAGCTTAGTGGGCAGCACTGAAGCTTTCTTT | CASSLVGSTEAFF
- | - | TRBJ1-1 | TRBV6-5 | TGTGCCAGCAGTCCGTCGGTGGAGGGCGGCACTGAAGCTTTCTTT | CASSPSVEGGTEAFF
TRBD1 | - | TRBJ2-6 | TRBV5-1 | TGCGCCAGCAGCCCCAGGACAGGGGGCGTCTCTGGGGCCAACGTCCTGACTTTC | CASSPRTGGVSGANVLTF
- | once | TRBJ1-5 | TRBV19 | TGTGCCAGTAGTGGAGGGTATCAGCCCCAGCATTTT | CASSGGYQPQHF
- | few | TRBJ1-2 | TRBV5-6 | TGTGCCAGCAGCTCCGGGGGCTATGGCTACACCTTC | CASSSGGYGYTF
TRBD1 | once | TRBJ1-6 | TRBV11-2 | TGTGCCAGCAGCCCAGGGACAGACTATTATTCACCCCTCCACTTT | CASSPGTDYYSPLHF
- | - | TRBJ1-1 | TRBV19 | TGTGCCAGTAGTAACCCCCTCGGCGGAGACACTGAAGCTTTCTTT | CASSNPLGGDTEAFF
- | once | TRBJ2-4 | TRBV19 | TGTGCCAGTAATCCGACTAGTTCCCGGGTTGACATTCAGTACTTC | CASNPTSSRVDIQYF
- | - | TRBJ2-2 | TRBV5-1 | TGCGCCAGCAGCTTGGCCGAGCAGGGCACCGGGGAGCTGTTTTTT | CASSLAEQGTGELFF
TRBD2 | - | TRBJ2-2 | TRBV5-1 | TGCGCCAGCAGCCCGATAGCGGGAGGAGGCACCGGGGAGCTGTTTTTT | CASSPIAGGGTGELFF
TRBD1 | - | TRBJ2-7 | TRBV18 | TGTGCCAGCTCACCGCAGACCCAGGGGGCGGGGGAGCAGTACTTC | CASSPQTQGAGEQYF